This T cell receptor beta chain was identified in a study of CD8+ T cells in alopecia areata. Study summary: Treated patients received oral tofacitinib, 5 to 10 mg twice daily. The authors scored treated patients' severity by affected scalp percentage. General observations from the study: Numerous clones, expanded in lesions, remained in scalp and blood during tofacitinib. Scalp specimens additionally yield sequences from normal skin's resident alphabeta T cells.

Trimming removed 0 bases at V and 3 bases at J, with 12 bases between. Germline values: CDR1 ENHRY, CDR2 SYGVKD. The CDR3 spans 15 residues. Remarks on this clone: Antigen unknown.

Sequencing templates came from extracted RNA that was reverse transcribed into cDNA. Generated by immunoSEQ multiplex PCR, the TCRdb table keeps only in-frame clones and is missing some. The repertoire has about 100,000 clones, 80% to 85% of them found once; the top ten carry over 20%. Treatment meaning: oral pan-JAK inhibitor, 5-10 mg twice daily. The chain joins TRBV10-3 to TRBJ2-7; TRBD2 is a possible D gene (6 bases). Sequencing used CD8+ T cells sorted from blood, obtained at week 24, from a patient treated with tofacitinib. The clonotype originates from a human donor with alopecia areata. CDR3 sequence (DNA): TGTGCCATCAGTGAGTCGGGACTGGGGGGCTACGAGCAGTACTTC. Its translation: CAISESGLGGYEQYF.